Listed here are 20 T cell receptor beta chains from one sample, sequenced in a study of blood T cell repertoires in COVID-19. Repertoires were generated with immunoSEQ multiplex PCR, while TCRdb's copy carries only in-frame clones and drops some. Among some 31,000 clones listed, roughly 90% were seen once. Sample: peripheral blood. These receptors were taken from a human donor in a cohort sampled during active COVID-19.

This clone appeared a single time. The chain uses TRBV18 and TRBJ1-3; TRBD1 is a possible D gene (5 bases). V was pared by 6 bases and J by 4 bases, with 16 bases between. The germline V gene has CDR1 KGHSH and CDR2 LQKENI. The CDR3 has 15 residues. This CDR3 reads CASSTGGNGGNTIYF. CDR3 sequence (DNA): TGTGCCAGCTCGACCGGGGGGAATGGCGGAAACACCATATATTTT.

This chain links TRBV18 with TRBJ1-6; D may be TRBD1 (5 bases). CDR1 is KGHSH and CDR2 is LQKENI in the germline V gene. Trimming pared 2 bases from V and 10 bases from J, leaving 12 bases between. This CDR3 is built from 14 residues. CDR3 bases: TGTGCCAGCTCACCAAGGGACTCCGGATCACCCCTCCACTTT. This translates into CASSPRDSGSPLHF. The variable domain in full, with the rest retrieved from reference TRBV18 and TRBJ1-6, is NAGVMQNPRHLVRRRGQEARLRCSPMKGHSHVYWYRQLPEEGLKFMVYLQKENIIDESGMPKERFSAEFPKEGPSILRIQQVVRGDSAAYFCASSPRDSGSPLHFGNGTRLTVT.

The table lists this clone with a count of one. The chain couples TRBV7-3 to TRBJ2-7, with 7 bases lining up with TRBD1. V shed 4 bases and J 2 bases; nucleotides not matched to a gene: 8. The CDR3 covers 15 residues. Germline V gene sequence: CDR1 SGHTA, CDR2 FQGTGA. The CDR3 is CASSSTGQSPYEQYF. CDR3 DNA: TGTGCCAGCAGCTCGACAGGGCAATCTCCCTACGAGCAGTACTTC.

This clone was observed a single time. This sequence joins TRBV2 and TRBJ2-1, with 14 bases aligning to TRBD2. From germline, CDR1 is SNHLY and CDR2 FYNNEI. Unmatched junction bases numbered 8, after V lost 6 bases and J lost 10 bases. CDR3 length equals 15 residues. CDR3 residues: CASRQTSGRAGEQFF. The CDR3 bases are TGTGCCAGCAGGCAGACTAGCGGGAGGGCAGGGGAGCAGTTCTTC. The whole variable domain, filled in from reference TRBV2 and TRBJ2-1, reads EPEVTQTPSHQVTQMGQEVILRCVPISNHLYFYWYRQILGQKVEFLVSFYNNEISEKSEIFDDQFSVERPDGSNFTLKIRSTKLEDSAMYFCASRQTSGRAGEQFFGPGTRLTVL.

The chain recombines TRBV18 with TRBJ1-1; 7 bases line up with TRBD1. CDR3 length equals 15 residues. V lost 3 bases and J lost 5; bases outside the gene matches: 9. The V gene's germline CDR1 is KGHSH and CDR2 LQKENI. The CDR3 here is CASSPPGTAKTEAFF. Here the CDR3 DNA reads TGTGCCAGCTCACCGCCTGGGACAGCTAAGACTGAAGCTTTCTTT.

This clone was observed a handful of times. This chain uses TRBV15 with TRBJ2-3, with 9 bases aligning to TRBD1. V lost 1 base, J lost 4 bases, and 3 bases stayed unmatched. This CDR3 is 15 amino acids long. Germline V CDR1 and CDR2: LNHNV, YYDKDF (reference sequence). CDR3 sequence: CATSRGTGEADTQYF. The CDR3 DNA reads TGTGCCACCAGCAGAGGGACAGGGGAAGCAGATACGCAGTATTTT.

The chain links TRBV7-2 to TRBJ2-3, with 10 bases lining up with TRBD2. Trimming cost V 8 bases and J 4 bases; bases outside gene matches: 12. CDR3 length equals 16 residues. In germline, CDR1 is SGHTA, CDR2 FQGNSA. CDR3: CASAPGASGSSDTQYF. In DNA, the CDR3 is TGTGCCAGCGCGCCGGGGGCTAGCGGGAGTTCAGATACGCAGTATTTT.

This chain uses TRBV7-3 with TRBJ1-1, with 7 bases identical to TRBD1. The CDR3 consists of 13 residues. Germline CDR1 reads SGHTA; CDR2 reads FQGTGA. J was trimmed by 12 bases and V by 4 bases; bases with no gene match: 11. Here the CDR3 DNA reads TGTGCCAGCAGCTCCGACAGGGCCCAGGCTCCTTTCTTT. Amino acid sequence: CASSSDRAQAPFF.

The rearrangement uses TRBV7-2 and TRBJ1-1, with TRBD1 identical over 7 bases. The CDR3 runs to 15 residues. Per germline, CDR1 SGHTA and CDR2 FQGNSA. The J segment lost 2 bases and the V segment lost 1 base, leaving 4 bases of the junction unmatched. The CDR3 nucleotides are TGTGCCAGCAGCTTAGTGGCAGGGGGTAACACTGAAGCTTTCTTT. Its translation is CASSLVAGGNTEAFF.

V gene TRBV15 combines with J gene TRBJ2-7; 9 bases fit TRBD1. The CDR3 is 15 residues long. Per the germline V gene, CDR1 is LNHNV and CDR2 is YYDKDF (reference sequence). The V and J ends lost 1 base and 4 bases, in that order; junction bases with no gene match: 5. The CDR3 region is CATSRVSGQGYEQYF. As DNA, the CDR3 is TGTGCCACCAGCAGAGTGTCAGGACAGGGGTACGAGCAGTACTTC. The whole variable domain, remainder taken from reference TRBV15 and TRBJ2-7, is DAMVIQNPRYQVTQFGKPVTLSCSQTLNHNVMYWYQQKSSQAPKLLFHYYDKDFNNEADTPDNFQSRRPNTSFCFLDIRSPGLGDTAMYLCATSRVSGQGYEQYFGPGTRLTVT.

This clone was seen more than once but under ten times. This chain links TRBV24-1 with TRBJ1-5, with D uncertain. The germline V gene has CDR1 KGHDR and CDR2 SFDVKD. Trimming removed 3 bases at V and 6 bases at J, with 11 bases between. This CDR3 has 14 residues. The CDR3 spells CATSDGLGSQPQHF. In DNA, the CDR3 is TGTGCCACCAGTGATGGCTTGGGGAGTCAGCCCCAGCATTTT.

This chain uses TRBV6-1 with TRBJ2-5; 9 nucleotides match TRBD1. The CDR3 has 17 residues. Germline V gene data show CDR1 as MNHNS and CDR2 as SASEGT. V was clipped by 1 base and J by 5 bases; unmatched bases: 11. The chain's CDR3 is CASSEGPNRGRWETQYF. The DNA for the CDR3 is TGTGCCAGCAGTGAAGGTCCTAACAGGGGGCGTTGGGAGACCCAGTACTTC.

The genes are TRBV19 and TRBJ1-1; 8 nucleotides align to TRBD1. Germline loops: CDR1 LNHDA, CDR2 SQIVND (reference sequence). This CDR3 comprises 14 residues. V was clipped by 6 bases and J by 3 bases; unmatched bases: 6. The CDR3 DNA follows: TGTGCCAGTAGCTACAGGGGGAAGGACACTGAAGCTTTCTTT. It yields the protein CASSYRGKDTEAFF. Complete variable domain (other parts from reference TRBV19 and TRBJ1-1): DGGITQSPKYLFRKEGQNVTLSCEQNLNHDAMYWYRQDPGQGLRLIYYSQIVNDFQKGDIAEGYSVSREKKESFPLTVTSAQKNPTAFYLCASSYRGKDTEAFFGQGTRLTVV.

The table lists this clone with a few counts. CDR3 DNA sequence: TGTGCCAGCTCCCCTACTAGCGGGGGCTCCTACGAGCAGTACTTC. This codes for CASSPTSGGSYEQYF. The rearrangement uses TRBV18 and TRBJ2-7; TRBD2 matches 11 bases. This CDR3 contains 15 residues. After removal of 6 bases from V and 0 bases from J, the junction contained 4 bases not matched to a gene. Germline CDR1 reads KGHSH; CDR2 reads LQKENI. Variable domain in full (rest from reference TRBV18 and TRBJ2-7): NAGVMQNPRHLVRRRGQEARLRCSPMKGHSHVYWYRQLPEEGLKFMVYLQKENIIDESGMPKERFSAEFPKEGPSILRIQQVVRGDSAAYFCASSPTSGGSYEQYFGPGTRLTVT.

This chain uses TRBV9 with TRBJ2-1; 9 bases are a match to TRBD1. CDR1 is SGDLS and CDR2 is YYNGEE in the germline V gene. V shed 2 bases, J shed 7 bases, and the junction held 4 bases outside the gene matches. This CDR3 spans 14 amino acids. The chain's CDR3 is CASSVLQGANEQFF. CDR3 bases: TGTGCCAGCAGCGTCCTACAGGGGGCGAATGAGCAGTTCTTC.

The rearrangement joins TRBV6-5 to TRBJ2-1; 9 bases agree with TRBD1. With 0 bases clipped from V and 6 bases from J, the junction kept 3 bases outside the gene matches. The CDR3 runs 15 residues. Germline CDR1 is MNHEY and CDR2 is SVGAGI. In nucleotides, the CDR3 is TGTGCCAGCAGTTACTCCGACAGGGGGTCCAATGAGCAGTTCTTC. This codes for CASSYSDRGSNEQFF.

The chain carries TRBV5-1 and TRBJ2-1; 14 bases agree with TRBD2. This CDR3 comprises 16 residues. The germline gives CDR1 SGHRS, CDR2 YFSETQ. With 4 bases clipped from V and 7 bases from J, the junction kept 7 bases outside the gene matches. DNA for the CDR3: TGCGCCAGCAGCACCGGGACTAGCGGGAGTGTGAATGAGCAGTTCTTC. Protein sequence: CASSTGTSGSVNEQFF. The full variable domain, in which reference TRBV5-1 and TRBJ2-1 provide the parts outside the CDR3, is KAGVTQTPRYLIKTRGQQVTLSCSPISGHRSVSWYQQTPGQGLQFLFEYFSETQRNKGNFPGRFSGRQFSNSRSEMNVSTLELGDSALYLCASSTGTSGSVNEQFFGPGTRLTVL.

The chain is built from TRBV7-9 and TRBJ1-1; 8 bases agree with TRBD1. The junction had 10 bases not matched to a gene; V was cut back by 5 bases and J by 5 bases. The CDR3 is 15 residues long. Germline CDR1 and CDR2: SEHNR and FQNEAQ (reference sequence). The DNA of the CDR3 is TGTGCCAGCAGCCCTAGGGCAGGGGGCGAGACTGAAGCTTTCTTT. Its protein product is CASSPRAGGETEAFF.

The gene calls are TRBV12-3 or TRBV12-4 and TRBJ1-4; 9 bases line up with TRBD1. The CDR3 has 13 residues. The ends lost 6 bases at V and 8 bases at J; junction bases unmatched: 4. CDR3 in DNA: TGTGCCAGCAGACCCACAGGGGGCGAAAAACTGTTTTTT. Translation gives CASRPTGGEKLFF.

The chain couples TRBV19 to TRBJ1-4; D uncertain. The germline CDR1 and CDR2 sequences are LNHDA and SQIVND (reference sequence). The CDR3 runs 15 residues. Trimming took off 6 bases at V and 5 bases at J, with 16 bases between the two ends. CDR3 coding DNA: TGTGCCAGTAGGACCCTACTTGAGGCGAATGAAAAACTGTTTTTT. It specifies CASRTLLEANEKLFF.